These T cell receptor beta chains were read from a single sample in a study of blood T cell repertoires in COVID-19. Measured with immunoSEQ multiplex PCR; TCRdb has only the in-frame clones, and not every one. The sample yields some 89,000 clones, approximately 80% seen once. Sequencing was done on a sample of peripheral blood. The receptors shown here come from a man aged 70 or older with acute or convalescent COVID-19. Each CDR3 is given with its conserved first and last residue. A D gene is named only where the DNA matches it firmly. Clone size, where shown, is once, few, many, or a class for clones that have expanded.

v_gene	d_gene	j_gene	abundance	CDR3aa	CDR3nt
TRBV6-5	-	TRBJ1-1	-	CASSLPTRNTEAFF	TGTGCCAGCAGCCTCCCGACAAGGAACACTGAAGCTTTCTTT
TRBV10-3	-	TRBJ2-2	-	CAIRERQDTGELFF	TGTGCCATCAGAGAACGACAGGACACCGGGGAGCTGTTTTTT
TRBV7-6	TRBD1	TRBJ2-3	-	CASSSTGGGDTQYF	TGTGCCAGCAGCTCGACAGGGGGTGGGGATACGCAGTATTTT
TRBV5-6	-	TRBJ1-4	-	CASSFTLLGGADEKLFF	TGTGCCAGCAGCTTTACCCTCCTCGGAGGGGCAGATGAAAAACTGTTTTTT
TRBV2	-	TRBJ1-1	once	CASSVESTGTEAFF	TGTGCCAGCAGTGTGGAGTCCACGGGCACTGAAGCTTTCTTT
TRBV3-1/TRBV3-2	TRBD1	TRBJ1-1	-	CASSQQGGAFF	TGTGCCAGCAGCCAACAGGGGGGAGCTTTCTTT
TRBV7-2	TRBD1	TRBJ1-5	-	CASSLDRVGQPQHF	TGTGCCAGCAGTTTGGACAGGGTGGGGCAGCCCCAGCATTTT
TRBV28	-	TRBJ1-6	-	CASNKWGQGSPLHF	TGTGCCAGCAATAAGTGGGGGCAGGGTTCACCCCTCCACTTT
TRBV28	-	TRBJ1-5	-	CASSFSAQPQHF	TGTGCCAGCAGTTTCAGTGCTCAGCCCCAGCATTTT
TRBV2	-	TRBJ1-4	-	CASSADRSTNEKLFF	TGTGCCAGCAGCGCTGACAGATCAACTAATGAAAAACTGTTTTTT
TRBV2	TRBD2	TRBJ2-7	-	CASTLARNGEQYF	TGTGCCAGCACACTAGCGAGGAACGGCGAGCAGTACTTC
TRBV7-9	TRBD1	TRBJ1-5	many	CASSLVQLTGSNQPQHF	TGTGCCAGCAGCTTAGTGCAGCTGACAGGGAGCAATCAGCCCCAGCATTTT
TRBV2	TRBD1	TRBJ1-2	once	CASSPGQGDGYTF	TGTGCCAGCAGCCCGGGACAGGGGGATGGCTACACCTTC
TRBV6-2/TRBV6-3	TRBD2	TRBJ2-7	-	CASSYPTSGGQYEQYF	TGTGCCAGCAGTTACCCGACTAGCGGGGGACAGTACGAGCAGTACTTC
TRBV3-1/TRBV3-2	-	TRBJ2-1	-	CASSQVPSAYEQFF	TGTGCCAGCAGCCAAGTTCCTAGCGCCTATGAGCAGTTCTTC
TRBV27	-	TRBJ1-2	-	CASSSLVRGRGGYGYTF	TGTGCCAGCAGTTCACTAGTCAGGGGCCGCGGAGGATATGGCTACACCTTC
TRBV2	TRBD2	TRBJ2-3	-	CASSEALTSGVDTQYF	TGTGCCAGCAGTGAAGCCTTAACTAGCGGGGTAGATACGCAGTATTTT
TRBV2	-	TRBJ1-5	-	CASSEWGGSNQPQHF	TGTGCCAGCAGTGAGTGGGGAGGTAGCAATCAGCCCCAGCATTTT